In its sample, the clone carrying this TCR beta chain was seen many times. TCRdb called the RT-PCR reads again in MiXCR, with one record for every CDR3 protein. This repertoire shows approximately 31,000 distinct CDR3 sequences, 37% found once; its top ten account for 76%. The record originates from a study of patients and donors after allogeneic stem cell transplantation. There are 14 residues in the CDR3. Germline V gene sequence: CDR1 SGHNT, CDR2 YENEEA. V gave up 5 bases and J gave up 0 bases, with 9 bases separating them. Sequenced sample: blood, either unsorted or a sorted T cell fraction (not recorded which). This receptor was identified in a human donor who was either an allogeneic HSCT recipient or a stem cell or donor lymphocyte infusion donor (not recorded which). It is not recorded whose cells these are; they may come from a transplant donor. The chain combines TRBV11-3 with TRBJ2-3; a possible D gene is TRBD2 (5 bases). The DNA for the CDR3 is TGTGCCAGCAGCCCTCTAGCAAGCACAGATACGCAGTATTTT. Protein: CASSPLASTDTQYF. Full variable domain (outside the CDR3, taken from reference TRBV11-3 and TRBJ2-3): EAGVVQSPRYKIIEKKQPVAFWCNPISGHNTLYWYLQNLGQGPELLIRYENEEAVDDSQLPKDRFSAERLKGVDSTLKIQPAELGDSAVYLCASSPLASTDTQYFGPGTRLTVL.